These 24 T cell receptor beta chains were sequenced from one sample in a study of blood T cell repertoires in COVID-19. The protocol was immunoSEQ multiplex PCR, while the TCRdb copy is restricted to in-frame clones and leaves out a portion. The sample carries roughly 250,000 clones, 80% to 85% recorded once. Sequences were obtained from peripheral blood. The receptor set was obtained from a woman between 40 and 50 years old who had recovered from COVID-19.

This clone came up many times. The genes are TRBV27 and TRBJ2-1, with 8 positions matching TRBD1. With V trimmed by 1 base and J by 7 bases, 9 bases remained unmatched. Germline V gene lookup returns CDR1 MNHEY and CDR2 SMNVEV (reference sequence). The length of the CDR3 is 16 residues. CDR3 coding DNA: TGTGCCAGCAGTTTATGGGGCAGGGGGCTTGGTAATGAGCAGTTCTTC. It translates to CASSLWGRGLGNEQFF.

The chain has TRBV28 and TRBJ1-5, with D perhaps TRBD1 (5 bases). Trimming removed 3 bases at V and 1 base at J, with 10 bases between. The V gene's germline CDR1 is MDHEN and CDR2 SYDVKM. The CDR3 covers 15 residues. The CDR3 is CASSFSPGSNQPQHF. The DNA for the CDR3 is TGTGCCAGCAGTTTCTCCCCAGGGAGCAATCAGCCCCAGCATTTT.

The chain uses TRBV2 and TRBJ2-1, with 8 bases lining up with TRBD2. Trimming took 5 bases from V and 9 from J; bases not matched to a gene: 6. Per germline, CDR1 SNHLY and CDR2 FYNNEI. The CDR3 consists of 13 residues. The CDR3 DNA sequence: TGTGCCAGCAGTTGGACTAGCCGTAGTGAGCAGTTCTTC. It is translated as CASSWTSRSEQFF.

V usage is TRBV5-1 and J usage is TRBJ1-1; tentative D call: TRBD1 (5 bases). The CDR3 runs 13 residues. The germline V gene encodes CDR1 SGHRS and CDR2 YFSETQ. The germline V and J ends were trimmed by 4 bases and 1 base, with 8 bases remaining between them. CDR3 sequence reads: CASSQTENTEAFF. The CDR3 DNA follows: TGCGCCAGCAGCCAGACAGAGAACACTGAAGCTTTCTTT.

This clone was seen just once. The chain has TRBV5-1 and TRBJ2-2; possibly TRBD2 for D (8 bases). Trimming stripped 5 bases from V and 3 bases from J, with 20 bases between. This CDR3 spans 17 amino acids. Germline CDR1 reads SGHRS; CDR2 reads YFSETQ. As DNA, the CDR3 is TGCGCCAGCAGTCGGGGGGGTCCGACAGGGTACACCGGGGAGCTGTTTTTT. It translates to CASSRGGPTGYTGELFF.

The chain uses TRBV5-1 and TRBJ2-7, with D possibly matching TRBD1 (5 bases). The CDR3 length is 15 residues. Germline values: CDR1 SGHRS, CDR2 YFSETQ. V lost 2 bases and J 2 bases, leaving 14 bases between the germline ends. CDR3 region: CASSFLQGSTYEQYF. The CDR3 DNA is TGCGCCAGCAGCTTCCTCCAGGGTAGTACCTACGAGCAGTACTTC.

The chain joins TRBV28 to TRBJ2-7, with 12 nucleotides matching TRBD1. CDR3 length equals 15 residues. From germline, CDR1 is MDHEN and CDR2 SYDVKM. With 6 bases clipped from V and 6 bases from J, the junction kept 9 bases outside the gene matches. In DNA form, the CDR3 reads TGTGCCAGCAGCCCACCGGGACAGGGGGCAGGCGAGCAGTACTTC. Its translation is CASSPPGQGAGEQYF.

Only a few counts were recorded for this clone. The chain uses TRBV24-1 and TRBJ2-2; tentatively, D is TRBD1 (6 bases). This CDR3 spans 15 amino acids. V was pared by 9 bases and J by 2 bases, with 15 bases between. Germline CDR1 is KGHDR and CDR2 is SFDVKD. For the CDR3, the DNA is TGTGCCACCTCGCAGGGGTCGGCAAACACCGGGGAGCTGTTTTTT. Amino acids: CATSQGSANTGELFF.

The rearrangement links TRBV6-5 to TRBJ2-3; 10 nucleotides match TRBD1. Germline CDR1 MNHEY, CDR2 SVGAGI. V lost 7 bases, J lost 6 bases, and 7 bases stayed unmatched. The CDR3 loop spans 14 amino acids. DNA of the CDR3: TGTGCCAGCACCCGGGGACAGGGGTGGGATACGCAGTATTTT. Translating gives CASTRGQGWDTQYF.

The gene calls are TRBV7-9 and TRBJ1-5; D not certain. V was shortened by 5 bases and J by 2 bases, with 10 bases between the two germline ends. This CDR3 region has 14 residues. Germline CDR1 reads SEHNR; CDR2 reads FQNEAQ (reference sequence). The CDR3, as DNA: TGTGCCAGCAGCCGCTCCAGCGGCAATCAGCCCCAGCATTTT. Residues: CASSRSSGNQPQHF.

The chain links TRBV6-5 to TRBJ2-3; the D is unclear. Deletions cut 2 bases from V and 1 base from J, with 10 bases between. The CDR3 spans 15 residues. Looked up from germline, CDR1 is MNHEY and CDR2 is SVGAGI. CDR3 amino acids: CASSYNHQGTDTQYF. In nucleotides, the CDR3 is TGTGCCAGCAGTTACAATCATCAGGGCACAGATACGCAGTATTTT.

J is TRBJ1-2 and V is TRBV27, with TRBD1 matching over 9 bases. CDR3 size: 15 residues. J lost 6 bases, V lost 7 bases, and 12 bases had no gene match. Germline V gene lookup returns CDR1 MNHEY and CDR2 SMNVEV (reference sequence). The CDR3 DNA reads TGTGCCAGCAAACTACTTACAGGGGGCGGGAATGGCTACACCTTC. Amino acid sequence: CASKLLTGGGNGYTF.

The chain couples TRBV12-3 or TRBV12-4 to TRBJ2-3, with D perhaps TRBD1 (6 bases). CDR3 size: 13 residues. V was trimmed by 1 base and J by 4 bases, leaving 6 bases between them. DNA of the CDR3: TGTGCCAGCAGTTTAGGGACAGCAGATACGCAGTATTTT. It is translated as CASSLGTADTQYF.

This chain links TRBV3-1 (or the pseudogene TRBV3-2) with TRBJ1-4; TRBD1 aligns across 7 bases. The germline CDR1 and CDR2 sequences are LGHDT and YNNKEL (reference sequence). CDR3 length: 16 amino acids. Losses at the gene ends were 8 bases for V and 2 bases for J; bases not matched to a gene: 11. The CDR3 region is CASSTGSYGTNEKLFF. CDR3 in DNA: TGTGCCAGCTCGACAGGGTCGTATGGGACTAATGAAAAACTGTTTTTT.

The chain recombines TRBV5-1 with TRBJ1-2; TRBD1 agrees at 7 bases. CDR3 length: 15 amino acids. CDR1 SGHRS and CDR2 YFSETQ come from the germline V gene. V lost 0 bases, J lost 2 bases, and 4 bases stayed unmatched. Written as DNA, the CDR3 is TGCGCCAGCAGCTTGGACTGGACAGGCAACTATGGCTACACCTTC. It codes for CASSLDWTGNYGYTF.

The rearrangement links TRBV5-4 to TRBJ2-3, with D possibly matching TRBD1 (5 bases). Germline V CDR1 and CDR2: SGHNT, YYREEE (reference sequence). The ends were cut back, 3 bases at V and 5 bases at J, with 19 bases in the middle. This CDR3 is built from 16 residues. The CDR3 DNA reads TGTGCCAGCAGCTCTAGTAGGGGCGGTTGGGGAGATACGCAGTATTTT. The encoded protein is CASSSSRGGWGDTQYF.

This chain connects TRBV18 to TRBJ2-7, with D perhaps matching TRBD1 (7 bases). Germline CDR1 KGHSH, CDR2 LQKENI. The V gene lost 3 bases and the J gene lost 4 bases, with 19 bases spanning the gap. This CDR3 has 16 amino acids. The CDR3 spells CASSPRESNRGYEQYF. For the CDR3, the DNA is TGTGCCAGCTCACCTCGGGAGTCAAACAGGGGATACGAGCAGTACTTC.

The V call is TRBV20-1, the J call TRBJ1-2; D may be TRBD1 (5 bases). Germline CDR1 DFQATT, CDR2 SNEGSKA (reference sequence). Trimming removed 6 bases from V and 8 bases from J, with 13 bases in between. This CDR3 comprises 11 residues. CDR3 region: CSAWDSGGYTF. Written as DNA, the CDR3 is TGCAGTGCCTGGGACTCAGGAGGCTACACCTTC.

The V and J genes are TRBV3-1 (or the pseudogene TRBV3-2) and TRBJ1-2; D is unclear. The ends were cut back, 1 base at V and 6 bases at J, with 3 bases in the middle. From germline, CDR1 is LGHDT and CDR2 YNNKEL (reference sequence). CDR3 size: 11 residues. The CDR3 sequence: CASSQGDGYTF. DNA for the CDR3: TGTGCCAGCAGCCAAGGCGATGGCTACACCTTC.

The table lists this clone with a count of one. J is TRBJ1-1 and V is TRBV7-9; 11 bases are shared with TRBD1. Trimming removed 5 bases from V and 4 bases from J; junction bases left unmatched: 3. Germline V gene data show CDR1 as SEHNR and CDR2 as FQNEAQ (reference sequence). The CDR3 is 14 amino acids. CDR3: CASSTGTGGTEAFF. CDR3 coding DNA: TGTGCCAGCAGCACGGGGACAGGGGGCACTGAAGCTTTCTTT.

The V gene is TRBV24-1, the J gene TRBJ2-3, with TRBD1 identical over 9 bases. The CDR3 length is 15 residues. The trim removed 2 bases at V and 4 bases at J, leaving 3 bases unmatched. Per germline, CDR1 KGHDR and CDR2 SFDVKD. The CDR3 loop reads CATSDSRQGADTQYF. The CDR3, as DNA: TGTGCCACCAGTGATTCTCGACAGGGGGCAGATACGCAGTATTTT.

The chain carries TRBV5-4 and TRBJ1-1; TRBD1 matches at 10 bases. This CDR3 is 16 amino acids long. With V trimmed by 3 bases and J by 3 bases, 8 bases remained unmatched. The germline V gene has CDR1 SGHNT and CDR2 YYREEE (reference sequence). The CDR3 nucleotides are TGTGCCAGCAGCTACGGGACAGGGGTAGGAGACACTGAAGCTTTCTTT. Its protein product is CASSYGTGVGDTEAFF. Full variable domain (remainder filled in from reference TRBV5-4 and TRBJ1-1): ETGVTQSPTHLIKTRGQQVTLRCSSQSGHNTVSWYQQALGQGPQFIFQYYREEENGRGNFPPRFSGLQFPNYSSELNVNALELDDSALYLCASSYGTGVGDTEAFFGQGTRLTVV.

This chain uses TRBV5-1 with TRBJ2-5; tentatively, D is TRBD1 (7 bases). The CDR3 runs 15 residues. The V gene's germline CDR1 is SGHRS and CDR2 YFSETQ. V lost 3 bases to trimming and J lost 4 bases, with 16 bases between them. The CDR3 loop is CASSSYRGLGETQYF. CDR3 nucleotides: TGCGCCAGCAGCTCCTACAGGGGACTGGGAGAGACCCAGTACTTC.

This chain uses TRBV5-6 with TRBJ1-1; 10 bases map to TRBD1. Germline-derived CDR1 and CDR2 are SGHDT and YYEEEE. The CDR3 contains 13 residues. After removal of 2 bases from V and 11 bases from J, the junction contained 6 bases not matched to a gene. The CDR3 protein is CASSFRDRGIAFF. DNA of the CDR3: TGTGCCAGCAGCTTTAGGGACAGGGGAATTGCTTTCTTT.